What follows are 13 T cell receptor beta chains derived from one specimen sequenced in a study of T cells in Graves' hyperthyroidism and ophthalmopathy. RNA transcripts provided the source from which TCR beta CDR3 regions were amplified. The TCR CDR3 first-round RT-PCR relied on the HTBI primer set. One entry per CDR3 protein results from TCRdb running MiXCR on the multiplex PCR reads. The sample has about 380,000 distinct CDR3 sequences; 13% are singletons. Sequenced material: blood. These receptor sequences come from a man aged 30-40 years with Graves' hyperthyroidism that later progressed to Graves' ophthalmopathy.

The rearrangement uses TRBV9 and TRBJ2-5; D may match TRBD1 or TRBD2 (5 bases each). In germline, CDR1 is SGDLS, CDR2 YYNGEE. V lost 3 bases to trimming and J lost 5 bases, with 11 bases between them. The CDR3 loop spans 13 amino acids. The CDR3, as DNA: TGTGCCAGCAGCGGAGGGGCTTGGGAGACCCAGTACTTC. It specifies CASSGGAWETQYF.

This chain uses TRBV2 with TRBJ1-4; TRBD1 agrees at 7 bases. The CDR3 spans 15 residues. Trimming cost V 6 bases and J 3 bases; bases outside gene matches: 7. Germline V gene sequence: CDR1 SNHLY, CDR2 FYNNEI. CDR3 bases: TGTGCCAGCAGCTATAGACAGGGAGCTAATGAAAAACTGTTTTTT. Residues: CASSYRQGANEKLFF.

This clonotype was found a few times. The chain has TRBV4-1 and TRBJ1-5; the D is unclear. Germline V lookup: CDR1 MGHRA, CDR2 YSYEKL. V shed 1 base and J shed 3 bases, with 10 bases lying between them. The CDR3 runs to 15 residues. The CDR3 region is CASSQVGGLNQPQHF. CDR3 in DNA: TGCGCCAGCAGCCAAGTGGGTGGGCTCAATCAGCCCCAGCATTTT.

The table lists this clonotype with many counts. The chain carries TRBV7-2 and TRBJ2-3; 7 nucleotides match TRBD1. V shed 5 bases, J shed 4 bases, and the junction held 6 bases outside the gene matches. The CDR3 has 14 residues. Germline V gene sequence: CDR1 SGHTA, CDR2 FQGNSA. As DNA, the CDR3 is TGTGCCAGCAGCCGAGGACAGGCCGCAGATACGCAGTATTTT. Encoded protein: CASSRGQAADTQYF.

This clonotype was seen a few times. This sequence may be a read error, since a much larger clone differs from it by one base. V usage is TRBV28 and J usage is TRBJ1-2, with a tentative D call TRBD1 (5 bases). CDR1 is MDHEN and CDR2 is SYDVKM in the germline V gene. This CDR3 spans 12 amino acids. The CDR3 loop is CASSFGANGHTF. CDR3 nucleotide sequence: TGTGCCAGCAGTTTCGGGGCCAATGGCCACACCTTC.

A few counts support this clonotype. At one of its ends the junction is not consistent with the germline gene, which may arise from a read error. The chain carries TRBV28 and TRBJ1-3; TRBD1 agrees at 8 bases. This CDR3 spans 11 amino acids. Germline V gene lookup returns CDR1 MDHEN and CDR2 SYDVKM. CDR3 in amino acids: CASSFTGQGNF. The CDR3 region has the DNA TGTGCCAGCAGTTTCACCGGACAGGGAAATTTT.

This clonotype was picked up many times. This rearrangement joins TRBV2 to TRBJ2-3; D not certain. This CDR3 spans 16 amino acids. The V gene lost 5 bases and the J gene lost 2 bases, with 17 bases spanning the gap. Per germline, CDR1 SNHLY and CDR2 FYNNEI. DNA of the CDR3: TGTGCCAGCAGTCTCGGAACGGTATTTCTCACAGATACGCAGTATTTT. Protein product: CASSLGTVFLTDTQYF.

The chain links TRBV6-2 or TRBV6-3 to TRBJ2-1; 8 bases agree with TRBD2. The germline V gene has CDR1 MNHEY and CDR2 SVGEGT. The V segment lost 6 bases and the J segment 9 bases; nucleotides outside the gene matches: 13. The CDR3 is 15 amino acids. CDR3 DNA: TGTGCCAGCAGGCGGCGGGGGGAGGGGGGCACTGAGCAGTTCTTC. This codes for CASRRRGEGGTEQFF.

On this clonotype: The conserved closing phenylalanine or tryptophan is absent in this CDR3, likely reflecting a read error. The chain uses TRBV28 and TRBJ1-2; weak D call: TRBD1 (6 bases). Trimming left V 5 bases short and J 4 bases short, with 14 bases between. Germline V gene data show CDR1 as MDHEN and CDR2 as SYDVKM. CDR3 length equals 14 residues. CDR3 sequence reads: CASSRAGTPYGYTI. In nucleotides, the CDR3 is TGTGCCAGCAGTCGCGCCGGGACACCCTATGGCTACACCATC.

The J gene is TRBJ2-5, the V gene TRBV7-9; D remains ambiguous. The CDR3 contains 12 residues. Per the germline V gene, CDR1 is SEHNR and CDR2 is FQNEAQ (reference sequence). V lost 10 bases, J lost 5 bases, and 14 bases lay in between. The CDR3 spells CATRLLGETQYF. The CDR3 DNA sequence: TGTGCCACCAGACTCTTAGGGGAGACCCAGTACTTC.

Note on this clonotype: It may be a read error: a sequence one base away is much more abundant. V and J are TRBV5-1 and TRBJ1-1, with D perhaps matching TRBD1 (5 bases). V was pared by 4 bases and J by 5 bases, with 12 bases between. CDR1 and CDR2 from the germline V gene are SGHRS and YFSETQ. The CDR3 runs 13 residues. CDR3 sequence reads: CASSMAGKTEAFF. As DNA, the CDR3 is TGCGCCAGCAGCATGGCAGGGAAGACTGAAGCTTTCTTT.

This sequence joins TRBV12-3 or TRBV12-4 and TRBJ1-3; D not resolved. The V and J ends lost 1 base and 2 bases respectively, with 9 bases between them. The CDR3 is made up of 15 amino acids. CDR3 nucleotide sequence: TGTGCCAGCAGTTTAGGGAGGGCCCCTGGAAACACCATATATTTT. As protein: CASSLGRAPGNTIYF.

This clonotype was detected many times. The chain employs TRBV6-5 and TRBJ2-2; the match to TRBD2 covers 12 bases. After removal of 1 base from V and 6 bases from J, the junction contained 0 bases not matched to a gene. CDR3 length: 15 amino acids. The germline CDR1 and CDR2 sequences are MNHEY and SVGAGI. The CDR3 DNA reads TGTGCCAGCAGTTACTGGACTAGCGGGGCCGGGGAGCTGTTTTTT. It is translated as CASSYWTSGAGELFF.